This record concerns one T cell receptor (beta chain) sequence. This specimen belongs to a study of identical twins. The germline CDR1 and CDR2 sequences are DFQATT and SNEGSKA (reference sequence). The CDR3 spans 15 residues. V lost 3 bases and J lost 4; bases outside the gene matches: 9. TCRdb used MiXCR to reprocess the 5' RACE reads, holding one entry per CDR3 protein. The table lists some 440,000 distinct CDR3 sequences, approximately 24% of them singletons. The same data also contributed to another study, on T cells expressing NK-cell markers.

The rearrangement uses TRBV20-1 and TRBJ2-7, with 10 bases identical to TRBD2. This TCR was sampled from a woman between 18 and 29 years old in good health. Sequencing was carried out using CD4+ T cells sorted from blood. The CDR3 region has the DNA TGCAGTGCTAGTCTGGCTAGCGGGAGTAATTACGAGCAGTACTTC. This encodes CSASLASGSNYEQYF.